What follows are 10 T cell receptor beta chains derived from one specimen sequenced in a study of T cell repertoires in cytomegalovirus infection. MiXCR, run by TCRdb on the reads, gives a single entry per CDR3 protein. The sample records roughly 110,000 distinct CDR3 sequences, about 33% being singletons. No antigen is known for these receptors. The specimen comprised CD8+ T cells from cultured PBMCs, sampled from culture after CMV antigen stimulation. The receptors were gathered from a human donor in good health (CMV status not recorded). Some clones in this sample may be carry-over from other donors' samples.

This clonotype was counted a single time. A much more abundant neighbour one base away suggests this may be a read error. The J gene is TRBJ2-6, the V gene TRBV6-2 or TRBV6-3; D remains ambiguous. V was trimmed by 0 bases and J by 3 bases, leaving 0 bases between them. Germline loops: CDR1 MNHEY, CDR2 SVGEGT. This CDR3 is 13 amino acids long. The chain's CDR3 is CASSYSGANVLTF. Written as DNA, the CDR3 is TGTGCCAGCAGTTACTCTGGGGCCAACGTCCTGACTTTC.

The chain recombines TRBV4-1 with TRBJ2-7; perhaps TRBD1 as D (7 bases). Germline lookup yields CDR1 MGHRA and CDR2 YSYEKL. V was cut by 3 bases and J by 4 bases, with 19 bases left in between. The CDR3 has 16 amino acids. The CDR3 sequence is CASSQMTGLAAYEQYF. The CDR3 region has the DNA TGCGCCAGCAGCCAGATGACAGGGTTAGCGGCGTACGAGCAGTACTTC.

The chain carries TRBV7-2 and TRBJ2-2, with 7 bases matching TRBD1. This CDR3 contains 15 residues. Germline V lookup: CDR1 SGHTA, CDR2 FQGNSA. Unmatched junction bases numbered 5, after V lost 4 bases and J lost 3 bases. The CDR3 sequence: CASSYTTGHTGELFF. CDR3 nucleotides: TGTGCCAGCAGCTATACGACAGGGCACACCGGGGAGCTGTTTTTT.

The V and J genes are TRBV9 and TRBJ2-1, with 7 bases aligning to TRBD2. The junction had 11 bases not matched to a gene; V was cut back by 4 bases and J by 7 bases. The CDR3 has 15 amino acids. CDR1 and CDR2 from the germline V gene are SGDLS and YYNGEE. CDR3 in amino acids: CASSPRRGFENEQFF. In DNA, the CDR3 is TGTGCCAGCAGCCCCCGGCGGGGGTTTGAAAATGAGCAGTTCTTC.

The rearrangement uses TRBV11-2 and TRBJ2-2, with D uncertain. V was clipped by 4 bases and J by 3 bases, with 12 bases between them. There are 15 residues in the CDR3. CDR1 and CDR2 (germline): SGHAT, FQNNGV. CDR3 region: CASSSPSPDTGELFF. In DNA form, the CDR3 reads TGTGCCAGCAGCTCCCCCAGTCCCGACACCGGGGAGCTGTTTTTT.

This clonotype has a handful of counts. V usage is TRBV6-5 and J usage is TRBJ2-2; 9 nucleotides agree with TRBD1. Germline CDR1 MNHEY, CDR2 SVGAGI. V gave up 4 bases and J gave up 0 bases; unmatched junction bases: 9. The CDR3 is made up of 18 amino acids. In nucleotides, the CDR3 is TGTGCCAGCAGTTTTACAGGGGGCCCATACTCGAACACCGGGGAGCTGTTTTTT. This codes for CASSFTGGPYSNTGELFF.

The chain couples TRBV7-2 to TRBJ1-4, with 7 positions matching TRBD1. V lost 2 bases, J lost 4 bases, and 7 bases stayed unmatched. Germline-derived CDR1 and CDR2 are SGHTA and FQGNSA. CDR3 size: 16 residues. The CDR3 loop is CASSLTDRAINEKLFF. DNA of the CDR3: TGTGCCAGCAGCTTAACCGACAGGGCTATTAATGAAAAACTGTTTTTT.

V gene TRBV28 combines with J gene TRBJ2-7; 7 nucleotides match TRBD1. Per the germline V gene, CDR1 is MDHEN and CDR2 is SYDVKM. The CDR3 is 13 residues long. The ends lost 5 bases at V and 5 bases at J; junction bases unmatched: 6. The CDR3 nucleotides read TGTGCCAGCAGTCCCGGGGACAGCCACGAGCAGTACTTC. Its translation: CASSPGDSHEQYF.

The chain combines TRBV6-5 with TRBJ2-1; no clear D. The germline V and J ends were trimmed by 7 bases and 5 bases, with 6 bases remaining between them. Germline-derived CDR1 and CDR2 are MNHEY and SVGAGI. This CDR3 contains 11 residues. DNA for the CDR3: TGTGCCAGCACGACCCACAATGAGCAGTTCTTC. Translating gives CASTTHNEQFF.

Only a few counts were recorded for this clonotype. The chain recombines TRBV7-6 with TRBJ2-1, with D hard to call. V lost 2 bases to trimming and J lost 3 bases, with 8 bases between them. Germline V gives CDR1 SGHVS, CDR2 FNYEAQ. The CDR3 length is 14 residues. The CDR3 reads CASSLSGDYNEQFF. The DNA for the CDR3 is TGTGCCAGCAGCTTATCGGGTGACTACAATGAGCAGTTCTTC.